The sequence of this T cell receptor (beta chain) was determined in a study of beta chain features in type 1 diabetes. Study-wide results and caveats: Type 1 diabetes patients showed a moderate but significant shortening of TCRB CDR3s in all four CD4+ subsets. Lower insertion and higher deletion counts appeared at VDJ junctions in type 1 diabetes patients.

Comment on this clone: Its matching antigen is unknown.

The authors reverse transcribed all of the isolated RNA, so sequencing captured expressed TCRB transcripts. TCRdb's copy holds only in-frame clones and misses some; the assay was immunoSEQ multiplex PCR. The sample comprises approximately 260,000 clones, around 24% of which are singletons, and about 0.012% rests with the top ten. V was trimmed by 0 bases and J by 4 bases, leaving 11 bases between them. CDR3 length equals 14 residues. Germline V gene sequence: CDR1 SGHRS, CDR2 YFSETQ. CD45RO/CCR7/CD25/CD127/CD95/CD27 sorting isolated CD4+ naive, central memory, regulatory and stem cell-like memory cells.

The chain links TRBV5-1 to TRBJ2-7, with a weak D call TRBD1 (5 bases). This clonotype was obtained from a young woman with type 1 diabetes. Material: naive CD4+ T cells from blood. CDR3 sequence (DNA): TGCGCCAGCAGCTTGGATTTCGACAGTTACGAGCAGTACTTC. It yields the protein CASSLDFDSYEQYF.